The rows below give T cell receptor beta chains drawn from one sample of a study of CD8 T cells in Susac syndrome. TCRdb analysed the immunoSEQ multiplex PCR reads with MiXCR anew, one entry per CDR3 protein. The data contain a few hundred thousand distinct CDR3 sequences, around 93% of them singletons. The sequenced sample was CD4+ T cells from PBMCs. Receptors originate from a human donor with multiple sclerosis. The CDR3 runs from the conserved cysteine through the conserved F or W. The D gene is left open where the match is weak. Part of the rows lack a size; the others show once, few, many or a class for expanded clones.

size,D,J,V,DNA,CDR3
-,TRBD2,TRBJ2-3,TRBV10-2,TGCGCCAGCAGTGAGGTCCTAGCGGGAGGCCCGCGGTATTTT,CASSEVLAGGPRYF
-,-,TRBJ2-2,TRBV12-3/TRBV12-4,TGTGCCAGCAGTTTACTGTCGCCCGGGGAGCTGTTTTTT,CASSLLSPGELFF
-,-,TRBJ2-1,TRBV7-3,TGTGCCAGCAGCTTCCCACTAGGAGAGAACAATGAGCAGTTCTTC,CASSFPLGENNEQFF
-,-,TRBJ2-3,TRBV20-1,TGCAGTGTCATAGCCACCCGGGGAGTATCCGATACGCAGTATTTT,CSVIATRGVSDTQYF
-,-,TRBJ1-2,TRBV30,TGTGCCTGGAGTATTCCAGGTCCAGGATACTATGGCTACACCTTC,CAWSIPGPGYYGYTF
-,TRBD2,TRBJ2-3,TRBV7-2,TGTGCCAGCAGCTTCGGACTAGCCCGCGATACGCAGTATTTT,CASSFGLARDTQYF
-,-,TRBJ1-1,TRBV5-6,TGTGCCAGCAGCTTTTACTCTATTTCCACTGAAGCTTTCTTT,CASSFYSISTEAFF
-,TRBD2,TRBJ2-3,TRBV10-3,TGTGCCATCAGCCCAGCGGGAGCAGATACGCAGTATTTT,CAISPAGADTQYF
once,-,TRBJ2-4,TRBV28,TGTGCCAGCGTCGGCGGGATAGCCAAAAACATTCAGTACTTC,CASVGGIAKNIQYF
-,-,TRBJ2-7,TRBV13,TGTGCCAGCAGCTTTAAGACGGGGGTGTCCTACGAGCAGTACTTC,CASSFKTGVSYEQYF
-,TRBD2,TRBJ2-2,TRBV4-1,TGCGCCAGCAGTCGAGGACTAGCGGGGGGGCCGGACACCGGGGAGCTGTTTTTT,CASSRGLAGGPDTGELFF
-,-,TRBJ2-2,TRBV5-6,TGTGCCAGCAGCCTCCAGGCCCGGGAGCTGTTTTTT,CASSLQARELFF
-,TRBD1,TRBJ1-5,TRBV28,TGTGCCAGCAGGGGACAGGACCTTCAGCCCCAGCATTTT,CASRGQDLQPQHF
once,-,TRBJ1-2,TRBV28,TGTGCCAGCAGCCACCATCTTGGCTACACCTTC,CASSHHLGYTF
-,-,TRBJ2-7,TRBV3-1,TGTGCCAGCAGCCAAGATCTCAGCCAGGAGCAGTACTTC,CASSQDLSQEQYF
-,-,TRBJ1-1,TRBV12-3/TRBV12-4,TGTGCCAGCAGTTTTATGAACACTGAAGCTTTCTTT,CASSFMNTEAFF
-,-,TRBJ2-3,TRBV29-1,TGCAGCGTTGCCCTCAGGTTGAGCACAGATACGCAGTATTTT,CSVALRLSTDTQYF
-,TRBD2,TRBJ2-7,TRBV28,TGTGCCAGCCTAGCGGGGGAAAAATACGAGCAGTACTTC,CASLAGEKYEQYF
-,-,TRBJ1-1,TRBV14,TGTGCCAGCAGCCAACTCCGCCGGGACAACACTGAAGCTTTCTTT,CASSQLRRDNTEAFF
-,-,TRBJ2-7,TRBV6-1,TGTGCCAGCAGTGAGGCAGGGAGGCGCGAGCAGTACTTC,CASSEAGRREQYF
-,TRBD2,TRBJ2-5,TRBV20-1,TGCAGTGCTAGAGATACTAGCGGGGGGGTCGGAGAGACCCAGTACTTC,CSARDTSGGVGETQYF
-,TRBD1,TRBJ1-2,TRBV6-1,TGTGCCAGCAGCCCCGGACAGGCACCCCTCGGGGGCTACACCTTC,CASSPGQAPLGGYTF
-,-,TRBJ2-5,TRBV12-3/TRBV12-4,TGTGCCAGCAGTTTAAACCAAGAGACCCAGTACTTC,CASSLNQETQYF
few,TRBD1,TRBJ2-7,TRBV20-1,TGCAGTGCTAGAGACCCGACAGGGGGACTTCACGAGCAGTACTTC,CSARDPTGGLHEQYF
-,-,TRBJ1-4,TRBV12-3/TRBV12-4,TGTGCCAGCAGTTTAGCAGGGGCCACTAATGAAAAACTGTTTTTT,CASSLAGATNEKLFF
-,-,TRBJ2-7,TRBV20-1,TGCAGTGCTACCGGACTCCCGCCCTCCTACGAGCAGTACTTC,CSATGLPPSYEQYF
-,-,TRBJ2-3,TRBV4-1,TGCGCCAGCAGGTCGGGGACCTTGGGGGCCACAGATACGCAGTATTTT,CASRSGTLGATDTQYF
-,-,TRBJ2-6,TRBV2,TGTGCCAGCAATCCGGGACTTGCCATTTTCTCTGGGGCCAACGTCCTGACTTTC,CASNPGLAIFSGANVLTF
-,TRBD2,TRBJ2-1,TRBV14,TGTGCCAGCAGCCTCGTCCTAGCGGGAGAAGGTGAGCAGTTCTTC,CASSLVLAGEGEQFF
-,-,TRBJ1-5,TRBV3-1,TGTGCCAGCAGCCAATTGAACGGAGATCAGCCCCAGCATTTT,CASSQLNGDQPQHF
-,-,TRBJ2-2,TRBV21-1,TGTGCCAGCAGCTCTCGGACTAGCGGCAACACCGGGGAGCTGTTTTTT,CASSSRTSGNTGELFF
-,TRBD1,TRBJ1-2,TRBV12-3/TRBV12-4,TGTGCCAGCAGTTTGGGGGACAGGGGGCGTTGGGGCTACACCTTC,CASSLGDRGRWGYTF
-,-,TRBJ2-1,TRBV3-1,TGTGCCAGCAGCCAATCCCACGGGAGCAATGAGCAGTTCTTC,CASSQSHGSNEQFF
-,-,TRBJ1-5,TRBV19,TGTGCCAGTAGTATAGCGAGAGGGGTCCCGATTATGGGTCAGCCCCAGCATTTT,CASSIARGVPIMGQPQHF
-,-,TRBJ2-3,TRBV5-4,TGTGCCAGCAGCTTGGACTTGGGGAGTGATACGCAGTATTTT,CASSLDLGSDTQYF
-,TRBD2,TRBJ2-4,TRBV7-9,TGTGCCAGCAGCTTAGGAAGACTAGCGGGAGGAGGCAAAAACATTCAGTACTTC,CASSLGRLAGGGKNIQYF
-,-,TRBJ2-5,TRBV29-1,TGCAGCGTTACTGGCCAAGAGACCCAGTACTTC,CSVTGQETQYF
-,-,TRBJ1-2,TRBV6-5,TGTGCCAGCAGTCGTATTCCGGTCTATGGCTACACCTTC,CASSRIPVYGYTF
-,-,TRBJ2-5,TRBV6-2/TRBV6-3,TGTGCCAGCAGTTACTCGTTTTCTTCGCCCCTCCAAGAGACCCAGTACTTC,CASSYSFSSPLQETQYF
-,-,TRBJ1-4,TRBV30,TGTGCCTGGAGTGTAGGGATTGGGGAAAAACTGTTTTTT,CAWSVGIGEKLFF